The clone carrying this T cell receptor beta chain was counted a few times. Its antigen is unidentified. CDR3 length: 16 amino acids. V trimming: 0 bases; J trimming: 3 bases; junction bases outside the gene matches: 4. The germline V gene encodes CDR1 SGHTA and CDR2 FQGNSA. A universal primer site was created by template switching, with the cDNA bearing unique molecular identifiers. Using its own MiXCR run on the 5' RACE reads, TCRdb lists one record per CDR3 protein. Of 1.5 million to 2 million distinct CDR3 sequences in the sample, about 31% are singletons; the top ten hold around 0.3%. This record belongs to a study of identical twins. Regarding the study as a whole: Whereas memory repertoires showed no such difference, abundant cord blood beta clonotypes carried fewer insertions. Sharing of beta out-of-frame sequences by twins showed a weaker excess. In monozygotic twins, models underestimated the sharing of out-of-frame TCR alpha.

V usage is TRBV7-2 and J usage is TRBJ2-3, with 9 bases matching TRBD1. Input material: cord blood. This TCR derives from a newborn girl in good health. This CDR3 is CASSLAGQGWTDTQYF. As DNA, the CDR3 is TGTGCCAGCAGCTTAGCTGGACAGGGGTGGACAGATACGCAGTATTTT.